The 29 T cell receptor beta chains below come from one sample, sequenced in a study of T-cell reconstitution after alpha-beta-depleted transplantation in children. The authors prepared the TCRbeta library with unique molecular identifiers. TCRdb passed the PCR reads through MiXCR, listing each CDR3 protein once. The sample holds about 440,000 distinct CDR3 sequences, roughly 43% seen once. The material sequenced was PBMCs, taken before TCRalphabeta/CD19-depleted stem cell transplant. All receptors come from a girl aged 2 to 9 with aplastic anemia, due to receive a stem cell transplant.

As DNA, the CDR3 is TGTGCCAGCAGCTTTCCCTTAAAGGAGAAGACTGAAGCTTTCTTT. Amino acids: CASSFPLKEKTEAFF. This rearrangement joins TRBV5-5 to TRBJ1-1; no clear D gene. The CDR3 runs 15 residues. Per the germline V gene, CDR1 is SGHKS and CDR2 is YYEKEE (reference sequence). Trimming stripped 2 bases from V and 5 bases from J, with 16 bases between.

The chain carries TRBV12-3 or TRBV12-4 and TRBJ1-5; 9 nucleotides agree with TRBD1. Germline trimming cut 5 bases from V and 5 bases from J; bases unmatched to any gene: 7. The CDR3 sequence is 15 residues long. This CDR3 reads CASSETGGGYQPQHF. The CDR3 coding sequence is TGTGCCAGCAGTGAGACAGGGGGGGGATATCAGCCCCAGCATTTT.

In its sample, this clonotype was seen once. It may be a read error: a sequence one base away is much more abundant. The chain employs TRBV10-3 and TRBJ2-7; D ambiguous. This CDR3 region has 11 residues. The germline V gene encodes CDR1 ENHRY and CDR2 SYGVKD. Trimming left V 4 bases short and J 1 base short, with 2 bases between. The DNA of the CDR3 is TGTGCCATCAGTGGGTCCTACGAGCAGTACTTC. Translated: CAISGSYEQYF.

The rearrangement links TRBV5-5 to TRBJ2-3; TRBD1 matches at 10 bases. J was trimmed by 2 bases and V by 4 bases; bases with no gene match: 7. CDR1 and CDR2 (germline): SGHKS, YYEKEE (reference sequence). The CDR3 covers 16 residues. The CDR3 DNA follows: TGTGCCAGCAGCCCCGGGACAGGGGTTCCCACAGATACGCAGTATTTT. Translation: CASSPGTGVPTDTQYF.

The chain links TRBV5-1 to TRBJ2-5; TRBD2 matches 9 bases. Trimming removed 4 bases from V and 5 bases from J; junction bases left unmatched: 9. The germline V gene encodes CDR1 SGHRS and CDR2 YFSETQ. The CDR3 contains 15 residues. This CDR3 reads CASSKYSGRSETQYF. DNA of the CDR3: TGCGCCAGCAGCAAATATAGCGGGAGATCCGAGACCCAGTACTTC.

This clonotype was detected ten times or more. This chain joins TRBV6-1 and TRBJ1-3, with 9 bases matching TRBD1. With 7 bases clipped from V and 1 base from J, the junction kept 8 bases outside the gene matches. CDR3 size: 16 residues. From germline, CDR1 is MNHNS and CDR2 SASEGT. This CDR3 reads CASTETGGFSGNTIYF. The CDR3 DNA reads TGTGCCAGCACCGAAACAGGGGGCTTTTCTGGAAACACCATATATTTT.

The V gene is TRBV6-5, the J gene TRBJ2-1; 7 positions agree with TRBD2. Germline CDR1 reads MNHEY; CDR2 reads SVGAGI. The CDR3 runs 15 residues. Trimming took 8 bases from V and 5 from J; bases not matched to a gene: 12. The CDR3 loop is CASVRRDGRDNEQFF. CDR3 DNA sequence: TGTGCCAGCGTTAGAAGGGATGGGAGGGACAATGAGCAGTTCTTC.

This rearrangement joins TRBV28 to TRBJ2-5; perhaps TRBD2 as D (5 bases). The CDR3 has 16 residues. V was pared by 4 bases and J by 5 bases, with 20 bases between. Germline V gene data show CDR1 as MDHEN and CDR2 as SYDVKM. The CDR3 nucleotides read TGTGCCAGCAGTTCCCCTAAAGTCCTCCCGGGGGAGACCCAGTACTTC. Translated, it gives CASSSPKVLPGETQYF.

The V gene is TRBV5-5, the J gene TRBJ2-7; D perhaps matches TRBD2 (5 bases). The CDR3 consists of 14 residues. V was pared by 4 bases and J by 1 base, with 12 bases between. Per the germline V gene, CDR1 is SGHKS and CDR2 is YYEKEE (reference sequence). This CDR3 reads CASSPEDLSYEQYF. The CDR3 nucleotides read TGTGCCAGCAGCCCGGAGGACCTTTCCTACGAGCAGTACTTC. Variable domain in full (rest from reference TRBV5-5 and TRBJ2-7): DAGVTQSPTHLIKTRGQQVTLRCSPISGHKSVSWYQQVLGQGPQFIFQYYEKEERGRGNFPDRFSARQFPNYSSELNVNALLLGDSALYLCASSPEDLSYEQYFGPGTRLTVT.

The chain uses TRBV2 and TRBJ1-6, with 7 nucleotides matching TRBD1. Losses at the gene ends were 10 bases for V and 7 bases for J; bases not matched to a gene: 13. The length of the CDR3 is 15 residues. The germline V gene has CDR1 SNHLY and CDR2 FYNNEI. This CDR3 reads CATVREVQGNSPLHF. The CDR3 DNA reads TGTGCCACCGTTAGGGAGGTACAGGGGAATTCACCCCTCCACTTT.

A few counts support this clonotype. The V gene is TRBV13, the J gene TRBJ1-4, with D perhaps matching TRBD1 (5 bases). Between the trimmed V and J ends, which lost 5 bases and 5 bases, there was a span of 12 bases. CDR3 length equals 14 residues. Germline values: CDR1 PRHDT, CDR2 FYEKMQ (reference sequence). As DNA, the CDR3 is TGTGCCAGCAGCCCGGGACGGTCAAATGAAAAACTGTTTTTT. Residues: CASSPGRSNEKLFF.

The chain has TRBV12-3 or TRBV12-4 and TRBJ2-1, with D perhaps being TRBD1 or TRBD2 (5 bases each). The V and J ends lost 11 bases and 4 bases respectively, with 12 bases between them. CDR3 size: 12 residues. The CDR3 here is CARGTFYNEQFF. CDR3 bases: TGTGCCCGAGGGACGTTTTACAATGAGCAGTTCTTC.

This clonotype was observed a handful of times. V and J are TRBV20-1 and TRBJ1-6; D is undetermined. V gave up 1 base and J gave up 7 bases, with 14 bases separating them. This CDR3 spans 15 amino acids. The germline gives CDR1 DFQATT, CDR2 SNEGSKA (reference sequence). The CDR3: CSARALETANSPLHF. CDR3 in DNA: TGCAGTGCTAGAGCTTTGGAGACGGCCAATTCACCCCTCCACTTT.

This clonotype was observed a few times. V is TRBV5-1 and J is TRBJ2-7; D not resolved. The CDR3 sequence is 13 residues long. Between the trimmed V and J ends, which lost 2 bases and 2 bases, there was a span of 8 bases. The germline CDR1 and CDR2 sequences are SGHRS and YFSETQ. CDR3 in DNA: TGCGCCAGCAGCTTACAATCTCCCTACGAGCAGTACTTC. This encodes CASSLQSPYEQYF. The full variable domain, completed using reference TRBV5-1 and TRBJ2-7, is KAGVTQTPRYLIKTRGQQVTLSCSPISGHRSVSWYQQTPGQGLQFLFEYFSETQRNKGNFPGRFSGRQFSNSRSEMNVSTLELGDSALYLCASSLQSPYEQYFGPGTRLTVT.

This rearrangement joins TRBV12-3 or TRBV12-4 to TRBJ2-7, with TRBD2 identical over 11 bases. The length of the CDR3 is 15 residues. Trimming cost V 4 bases and J 4 bases; bases outside gene matches: 6. The CDR3 sequence: CASSSPGLAEYEQYF. The CDR3 DNA reads TGTGCCAGCAGTTCACCGGGACTAGCGGAATACGAGCAGTACTTC.

The chain combines TRBV19 with TRBJ2-3; D unresolved. The CDR3 length is 12 residues. V was trimmed by 4 bases and J by 6 bases, leaving 8 bases between them. Germline CDR1 reads LNHDA; CDR2 reads SQIVND (reference sequence). In DNA, the CDR3 is TGTGCCAGTAGTAGACATGGGGATACGCAGTATTTT. Amino acid sequence: CASSRHGDTQYF.

A word on this clonotype: This may be a read error: a much more frequent sequence differs by one nucleotide. This chain connects TRBV7-9 to TRBJ2-7; no definite D call. The germline gives CDR1 SEHNR, CDR2 FQNEAQ (reference sequence). The CDR3 runs to 11 residues. The V end was cut by 1 base, the J end by 7 bases, with 5 bases between. DNA of the CDR3: TGTGCCAGCAGCTTAGAGGCGGAGCAGTACTTC. Translation: CASSLEAEQYF. Supplemented by reference TRBV7-9 and TRBJ2-7, the full variable domain reads DTGVSQNPRHKITKRGQNVTFRCDPISEHNRLYWYRQTLGQGPEFLTYFQNEAQLEKSRLLSDRFSAERPKGSFSTLEIQRTEQGDSAMYLCASSLEAEQYFGPGTRLTVT.

This clonotype showed up many times. This chain uses TRBV10-3 with TRBJ2-3; D unresolved. Germline CDR1 ENHRY, CDR2 SYGVKD. V dropped 4 bases and J dropped 4 bases, with 6 bases sitting between them. The CDR3 length is 12 residues. CDR3 loop: CAISAQADTQYF. In DNA, the CDR3 is TGTGCCATCAGTGCTCAGGCAGATACGCAGTATTTT.

The chain couples TRBV10-3 to TRBJ1-5, with no clear D. The CDR3 covers 13 residues. Trimming took 11 bases from V and 6 from J, leaving 17 bases between them. Germline V gene sequence: CDR1 ENHRY, CDR2 SYGVKD. The chain's CDR3 is CASLARPGQPQHF. The CDR3 DNA follows: TGTGCCTCCCTGGCCCGGCCGGGTCAGCCCCAGCATTTT.

This sequence joins TRBV7-2 and TRBJ2-7; D unresolved. The CDR3 totals 11 residues. Germline V lookup: CDR1 SGHTA, CDR2 FQGNSA. Trimming stripped 6 bases from V and 1 base from J, with 4 bases between. CDR3 loop: CASRYSYEQYF. CDR3 sequence (DNA): TGTGCCAGCAGGTATTCCTACGAGCAGTACTTC. The whole variable domain, remainder taken from reference TRBV7-2 and TRBJ2-7, is GAGVSQSPSNKVTEKGKDVELRCDPISGHTALYWYRQSLGQGLEFLIYFQGNSAPDKSGLPSDRFSAERTGGSVSTLTIQRTQQEDSAVYLCASRYSYEQYFGPGTRLTVT.

The count of this clonotype is one. The chain joins TRBV21-1 to TRBJ2-7; the table assigns TRBD2, which was not confirmed against the DNA. TRBV21-1 is marked as a pseudogene. This CDR3 region has 19 residues. The CDR3 DNA reads TGTGCCAGCAGCAAACCACGACTGCGTAGCGGGAGACCCCCGGGCGAGCAGTACTTC. It translates to CASSKPRLRSGRPPGEQYF.

V and J are TRBV11-2 and TRBJ1-1, with D tentatively TRBD1 (5 bases). CDR1 and CDR2 (germline): SGHAT, FQNNGV. V dropped 0 bases and J dropped 11 bases, with 13 bases sitting between them. The CDR3 extends over 13 amino acids. The CDR3, as DNA: TGTGCCAGCAGCTTAGATCAGGGATTGGGGGCTTTCTTT. Its protein product is CASSLDQGLGAFF.

This clonotype occurred many times. The rearrangement links TRBV12-3 or TRBV12-4 to TRBJ2-5, with 7 positions matching TRBD2. The CDR3 runs 15 residues. V was clipped by 4 bases and J by 2 bases; unmatched bases: 7. DNA of the CDR3: TGTGCCAGCAGTTACGGGGGAGGGCCTCAAGAGACCCAGTACTTC. Its protein product is CASSYGGGPQETQYF.

The chain links TRBV20-1 to TRBJ2-7, with a weak D call TRBD2 (5 bases). Germline values: CDR1 DFQATT, CDR2 SNEGSKA (reference sequence). The CDR3 loop spans 14 amino acids. V shed 0 bases and J shed 0 bases, with 9 bases lying between them. CDR3 in DNA: TGCAGTGCTAGAGATGCAGAGGGCTCCTACGAGCAGTACTTC. Translated, it gives CSARDAEGSYEQYF.

The genes are TRBV28 and TRBJ2-7; 7 bases line up with TRBD1. J was trimmed by 2 bases and V by 5 bases; bases with no gene match: 9. The CDR3 has 15 residues. The germline gives CDR1 MDHEN, CDR2 SYDVKM. CDR3 in amino acids: CASSTLGQGAYEQYF. CDR3 DNA: TGTGCCAGCAGTACCCTCGGGCAGGGGGCCTACGAGCAGTACTTC.

The chain employs TRBV7-8 and TRBJ2-3; weak D call: TRBD2 (6 bases). Looked up from germline, CDR1 is SGHVS and CDR2 is FQNEAQ. The CDR3 totals 16 residues. Trimming cost V 2 bases and J 4 bases, with 16 bases left between them. CDR3 sequence (DNA): TGTGCCAGCAGCTTACCGCCCGGGGGAGGTTCAGATACGCAGTATTTT. The encoded protein is CASSLPPGGGSDTQYF.

V gene TRBV30 combines with J gene TRBJ2-3; D unclear. This CDR3 is built from 14 residues. The V gene's germline CDR1 is GTSNPN and CDR2 SVGIG (reference sequence). The CDR3 reads CAPLAGQTGDTQYF. The CDR3, as DNA: TGTGCTCCCTTGGCTGGTCAAACGGGAGATACGCAGTATTTT.

This clonotype was found many times. CDR3 in amino acids: CASSLKGRGGTGELFF. As DNA, the CDR3 is TGTGCCAGCAGTTTAAAGGGCAGGGGTGGGACCGGGGAGCTGTTTTTT. This sequence joins TRBV12-3 or TRBV12-4 and TRBJ2-2, with a possible D match to TRBD1 (6 bases). This CDR3 has 16 residues. V was clipped by 2 bases and J by 5 bases, with 15 bases between them.

The J gene is TRBJ2-7, the V gene TRBV5-6; TRBD2 aligns across 8 bases. V shed 2 bases and J 6 bases; nucleotides not matched to a gene: 7. This CDR3 spans 14 amino acids. Germline V gives CDR1 SGHDT, CDR2 YYEEEE. The CDR3 protein is CASSFPGGQVEQYF. Here the CDR3 DNA reads TGTGCCAGCAGCTTTCCGGGAGGGCAGGTCGAGCAGTACTTC.